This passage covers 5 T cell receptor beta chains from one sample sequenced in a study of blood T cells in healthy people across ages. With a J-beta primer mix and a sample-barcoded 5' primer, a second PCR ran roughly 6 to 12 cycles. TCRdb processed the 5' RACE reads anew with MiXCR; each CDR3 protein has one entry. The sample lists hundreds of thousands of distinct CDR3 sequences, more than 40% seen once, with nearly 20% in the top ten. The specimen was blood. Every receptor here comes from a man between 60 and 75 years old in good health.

The CDR3 is CASRDSGGTAFYEQYF. In DNA, the CDR3 is TGTGCCAGCCGCGATAGCGGGGGGACCGCCTTTTACGAGCAGTACTTC. This chain uses TRBV6-2 or TRBV6-3 with TRBJ2-5, with 10 nucleotides matching TRBD2. The tail of the sequence fits TRBJ2-7 better, so the J call may be wrong. The CDR3 runs to 16 residues. Germline V gene lookup returns CDR1 MNHEY and CDR2 SVGEGT.

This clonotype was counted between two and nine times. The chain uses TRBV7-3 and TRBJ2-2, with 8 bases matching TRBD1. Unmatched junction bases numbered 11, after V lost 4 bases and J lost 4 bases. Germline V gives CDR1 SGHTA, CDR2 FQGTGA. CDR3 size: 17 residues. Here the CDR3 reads CASSSPLGTGGTGELFF. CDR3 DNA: TGTGCCAGCAGCTCTCCGTTGGGGACAGGAGGCACCGGGGAGCTGTTTTTT.

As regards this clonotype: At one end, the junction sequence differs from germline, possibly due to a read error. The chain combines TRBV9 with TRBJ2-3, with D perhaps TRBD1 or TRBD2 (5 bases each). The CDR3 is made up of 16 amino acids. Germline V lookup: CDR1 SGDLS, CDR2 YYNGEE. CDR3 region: CASSVVGGGTSDTQYF. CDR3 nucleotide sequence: TGCGCCAGCAGCGTAGTGGGTGGGGGAACGTCAGATACGCAGTATTTT.

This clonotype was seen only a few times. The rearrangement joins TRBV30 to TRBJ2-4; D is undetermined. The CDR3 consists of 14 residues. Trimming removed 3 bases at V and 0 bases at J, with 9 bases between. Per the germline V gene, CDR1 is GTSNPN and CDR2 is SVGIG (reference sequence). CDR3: CAWSDFLAKNIQYF. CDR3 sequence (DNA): TGTGCCTGGAGCGATTTCTTAGCCAAAAACATTCAGTACTTC.

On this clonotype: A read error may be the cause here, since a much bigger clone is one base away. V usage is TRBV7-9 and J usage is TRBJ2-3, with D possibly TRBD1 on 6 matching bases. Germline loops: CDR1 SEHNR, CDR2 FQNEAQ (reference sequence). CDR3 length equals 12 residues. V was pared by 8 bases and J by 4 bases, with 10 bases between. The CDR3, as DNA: TGTGCCAGCGGACCAGGGGCAGATACGCAGTATTTT. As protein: CASGPGADTQYF.